The 2 T cell receptor beta chains in this list originate from one sample, sequenced in a study of blood T cell repertoires in COVID-19. Measured with immunoSEQ multiplex PCR; TCRdb has only the in-frame clones, and not every one. The top ten clones hold 1.8% of a sample with 200,000 to 250,000 clones, about four fifths of them seen once. Material for sequencing was PBMCs or T cells enriched from blood (not recorded which). The receptors come from a man in his sixties who had recovered from COVID-19.

The V call is TRBV18, the J call TRBJ1-3; 7 nucleotides match TRBD1. CDR1 KGHSH and CDR2 LQKENI come from the germline V gene. J lost 0 bases, V lost 4 bases, and 6 bases had no gene match. This CDR3 contains 16 residues. The CDR3 region has the DNA TGTGCCAGCTCACTACAACAGGGGAACTCTGGAAACACCATATATTTT. It specifies CASSLQQGNSGNTIYF.

CDR3 sequence: CATSRGQWDSTGELFF. CDR3 sequence (DNA): TGTGCCACCAGCAGAGGCCAATGGGACAGCACCGGGGAGCTGTTTTTT. The chain links TRBV15 to TRBJ2-2; 7 nucleotides line up with TRBD1. This CDR3 is built from 16 residues. V lost 1 base, J lost 4 bases, and 6 bases stayed unmatched. From germline, CDR1 is LNHNV and CDR2 YYDKDF (reference sequence).